This T cell receptor beta chain originates from a study of blood T cell repertoires in COVID-19. The wider study: Sample material is recorded as cDNA or gDNA derived from T cells, B-cell-depleted T cells, or PBMCs.

Per the study methods: Estimates of nucleated cell counts were drawn from the amplification of reference gene primers. Here immunoSEQ multiplex PCR was the method, and the copy in TCRdb shows in-frame clones only, minus some. That table is the source of V, J and clone size, and D and trimming were worked out from the DNA. This table holds more than 250,000 clones, around 87% found once. The clonotype originates from a woman in her twenties or thirties who had recovered from COVID-19. The sample was peripheral blood.

The DNA for the CDR3 is TGTGCCAGTTGGGGTGGACTTCTCACAGATACGCAGTATTTT. Its translation: CASWGGLLTDTQYF. The chain couples TRBV19 to TRBJ2-3, with a weak D call TRBD2 (5 bases). Germline V lookup: CDR1 LNHDA, CDR2 SQIVND (reference sequence). V lost 8 bases, J lost 2 bases, and 14 bases lay in between. CDR3 length: 14 amino acids.